These 8 T cell receptor beta chains share one sample of origin, sequenced in a study of cytomegalovirus exposure and HLA in healthy donors. 13 Jbeta primers and 60 Vbeta primers were used for the PCR. Only in-frame clones appear in the TCRdb table, and some are missing; sequencing was by immunoSEQ multiplex PCR. The table includes some 160,000 clones, around nine tenths detected once. Sequences were obtained from PBMCs. Receptors were obtained from a woman under 30 in good health and CMV-seronegative.

This rearrangement joins TRBV29-1 to TRBJ2-7; TRBD1 matches 7 bases. Trimming removed 4 bases from V and 0 bases from J; junction bases left unmatched: 15. Per the germline V gene, CDR1 is SQVTM and CDR2 is ANQGSEA. This CDR3 has 17 amino acids. The CDR3 is CSVVTGTVDAGSYEQYF. CDR3 DNA sequence: TGCAGCGTTGTGACCGGGACAGTAGACGCGGGCTCCTACGAGCAGTACTTC.

V and J are TRBV6-5 and TRBJ2-3; TRBD1 aligns across 9 bases. Germline-derived CDR1 and CDR2 are MNHEY and SVGAGI. The CDR3 is 15 amino acids. V lost 6 bases to trimming and J lost 3 bases; unmatched junction nucleotides: 7. The CDR3 is CASRNRGQGTDTQYF. The CDR3 coding sequence is TGTGCCAGCAGAAATAGGGGACAGGGAACAGATACGCAGTATTTT.

The genes are TRBV28 and TRBJ2-7, with 10 bases fitting TRBD2. J was trimmed by 3 bases and V by 2 bases; bases with no gene match: 7. This CDR3 region has 16 residues. The germline V gene has CDR1 MDHEN and CDR2 SYDVKM. The chain's CDR3 is CASSLKLAGLVYEQYF. The CDR3 DNA reads as TGTGCCAGCAGTTTAAAACTAGCGGGATTAGTCTACGAGCAGTACTTC.

The chain is built from TRBV11-2 and TRBJ2-2; D is perhaps TRBD1 (5 bases). This CDR3 is 15 amino acids long. The germline V and J ends were trimmed by 11 bases and 2 bases, with 18 bases remaining between them. The germline gives CDR1 SGHAT, CDR2 FQNNGV. CDR3 DNA sequence: TGTGCCGGAGCGACAGCTACCTCAAACACCGGGGAGCTGTTTTTT. It yields the protein CAGATATSNTGELFF.

The chain uses TRBV30 and TRBJ1-1; D is undetermined. Trimming took off 0 bases at V and 4 bases at J, with 9 bases between the two ends. CDR1 GTSNPN and CDR2 SVGIG come from the germline V gene (reference sequence). The CDR3 runs to 13 residues. The CDR3 sequence: CAWSVGGGTEAFF. The DNA of the CDR3 is TGTGCCTGGAGTGTAGGAGGAGGCACTGAAGCTTTCTTT.

The chain is built from TRBV4-1 and TRBJ2-1; 12 positions agree with TRBD2. The CDR3 extends over 15 amino acids. V gave up 4 bases and J gave up 8 bases; unmatched junction bases: 6. Looked up from germline, CDR1 is MGHRA and CDR2 is YSYEKL. CDR3 amino acids: CASSRTSGTSYEQFF. CDR3 bases: TGCGCCAGCAGCCGGACTAGCGGGACCAGCTATGAGCAGTTCTTC.

This clone was recorded only once. The chain carries TRBV4-1 and TRBJ2-1; TRBD2 agrees at 8 bases. Trimming took 1 base from V and 4 from J; bases not matched to a gene: 9. The CDR3 length is 17 residues. Germline assignment: CDR1 MGHRA and CDR2 YSYEKL. The DNA of the CDR3 is TGCGCCAGCAGCCAAGTCCCGGGAGGGCCCCTTTACAATGAGCAGTTCTTC. This sequence encodes CASSQVPGGPLYNEQFF.

The chain joins TRBV10-2 to TRBJ1-5; TRBD1 aligns across 7 bases. The CDR3 sequence is 14 residues long. Germline V lookup: CDR1 WSHSY, CDR2 SAAADI. J was trimmed by 1 base and V by 3 bases; bases with no gene match: 0. The DNA for the CDR3 is TGCGCCAGCAGTGAACAGGGGAGCAATCAGCCCCAGCATTTT. Translated: CASSEQGSNQPQHF.